This T cell receptor (beta chain) emerged from a study of identical twins. Remarks on this clonotype: Its antigen is not identified.

Whole-study results and caveats: Carriage of fewer insertions was seen in abundant cord blood beta clonotypes, whereas memory repertoires showed none. It was cross-sectional statistical analysis, not following the same donors, that the conclusions relied on.

V gave up 3 bases and J gave up 5 bases; unmatched junction bases: 8. The CDR3 runs to 16 residues. TCRdb re-called the 5' RACE reads through MiXCR, storing one row per CDR3 protein. In the table there are under 400,000 distinct CDR3 sequences, around 9% of which are singletons. This TCR derives from a woman in her 50s in good health. Sequenced: naive T cells sorted from blood. The rearrangement links TRBV12-3 or TRBV12-4 to TRBJ2-4, with 9 nucleotides matching TRBD1. CDR3: CASSFPTGGVQNIQYF. CDR3 in DNA: TGTGCCAGCAGTTTCCCGACAGGGGGTGTGCAAAACATTCAGTACTTC.